This TCR beta chain was found in a study of blood T cell repertoires in COVID-19 (dated by TCRdb to 2018 to 2020). For the study in its entirety: Collaborator samples came from the United States, Italy and Spain and covered acute and convalescent phases of COVID-19. The sample metadata nearly always contained a de-identified subject ID, COVID-19 status, age in years and sex. The prospective study material was composed of cDNA or gDNA derived from T cells, B-cell-depleted T cells, or PBMCs. Where available, HLA class I and class II types were obtained from metadata supplied by the sample provider rather than from assay-based typing. Deeply sampled blood TCRbeta repertoires from subjects exposed to, actively infected with, or recovered from COVID-19 were included in the dataset. Samples were obtained from the ongoing ImmuneRACE study (first 160 participants) and from roughly 1,300 subjects provided by 6 global collaborators. The repertoires were released in a freely available public database meant as a resource for research on the immune response to SARS-CoV-2.

Worth noting for this clone: Its cognate antigen has yet to be identified. It has no much larger one-base neighbor in the sample; base qualities were not kept.

The paper's findings and limits, for the study overall: The quantity of clinical and demographic metadata differed by source and by participant and was supplied without curation.

Relative to germline, V is 5 bases shorter and J is 3 bases shorter, with 11 bases between their ends. CDR1 and CDR2 were assigned from the germline V gene (reference sequence) as MNHEY and SMNVEV. Reading from cysteine to phenylalanine, the CDR3 counts 15 amino acids. Just CDR3 DNA is preserved here, 45 bases in frame from base 1. One collaborating source in Seattle enrolled patients while the patients were actively infected and followed the patients over time throughout the course of disease. Whole blood was collected in K2EDTA tubes by collaborating institutions according to the institutions' own protocols. For TCRbeta analysis, collaborator samples were shipped as frozen whole blood, as isolated PBMCs, or as DNA extracted from either sample type. The immunoSEQ Assay, a bias-controlled multiplex PCR, was used to amplify TCRbeta CDR3 regions from genomic DNA. Per the source publication's procedure: Within the assay, amplification of reference gene primers was used to estimate how many nucleated cells each sample contained. Sequence reads were collapsed and filtered to measure the absolute abundance of every unique TCRbeta CDR3 rearrangement. For each sample, productive Simpson clonality was calculated as the square root of Simpson's diversity index across productive rearrangements. TCRdb's version of the immuneACCESS table is confined to in-frame rearrangements and falls short of the full clone set. An unresolved V gene accounts for under half of the shortfall where checked; the remainder is of unknown origin. That table supplies the V and J calls and clone size; D and trimming were determined from the DNA. Within this sample are approximately 93,000 clones, with around 67% of them counted one time only. Of the sample, 3% to 4.5% falls within the top ten clones.

The sequence came from a man between 65 and 80 years old with COVID-19, enrolled during active disease. Sequenced: peripheral blood. This receptor chain uses TRBV27 and TRBJ1-6; D gene: possibly TRBD1, on 6 matching bases. The sequenced DNA: TGTGCCAGCAGTCTCGACAGGATCTATAATTCACCCCTCCACTTT. Its protein is CASSLDRIYNSPLHF.